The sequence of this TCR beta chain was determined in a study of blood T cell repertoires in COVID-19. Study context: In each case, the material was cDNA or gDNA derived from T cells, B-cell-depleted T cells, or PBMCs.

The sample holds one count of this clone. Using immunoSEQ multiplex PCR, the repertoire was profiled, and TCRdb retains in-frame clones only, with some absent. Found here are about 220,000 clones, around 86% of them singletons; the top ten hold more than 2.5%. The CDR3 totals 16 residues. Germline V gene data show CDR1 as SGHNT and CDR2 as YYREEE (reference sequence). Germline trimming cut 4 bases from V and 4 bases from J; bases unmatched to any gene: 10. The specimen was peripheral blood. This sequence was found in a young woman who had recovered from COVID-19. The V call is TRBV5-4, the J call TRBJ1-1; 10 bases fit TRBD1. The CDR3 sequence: CASSPDRGLWVTEAFF. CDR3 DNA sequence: TGTGCCAGCAGCCCCGACAGGGGGCTATGGGTCACTGAAGCTTTCTTT. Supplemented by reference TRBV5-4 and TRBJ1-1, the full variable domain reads ETGVTQSPTHLIKTRGQQVTLRCSSQSGHNTVSWYQQALGQGPQFIFQYYREEENGRGNFPPRFSGLQFPNYSSELNVNALELDDSALYLCASSPDRGLWVTEAFFGQGTRLTVV.